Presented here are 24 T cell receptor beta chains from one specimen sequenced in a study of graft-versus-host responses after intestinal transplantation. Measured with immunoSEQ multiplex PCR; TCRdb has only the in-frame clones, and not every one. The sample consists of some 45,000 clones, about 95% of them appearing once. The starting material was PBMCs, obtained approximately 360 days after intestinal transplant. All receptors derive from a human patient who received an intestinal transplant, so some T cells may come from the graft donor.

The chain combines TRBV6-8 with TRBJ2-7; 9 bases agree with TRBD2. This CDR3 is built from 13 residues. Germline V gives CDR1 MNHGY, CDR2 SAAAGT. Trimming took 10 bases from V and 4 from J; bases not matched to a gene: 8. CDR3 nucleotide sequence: TGTGCCACTGTAGCGGGAGATTATTACGAGCAGTACTTC. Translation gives CATVAGDYYEQYF.

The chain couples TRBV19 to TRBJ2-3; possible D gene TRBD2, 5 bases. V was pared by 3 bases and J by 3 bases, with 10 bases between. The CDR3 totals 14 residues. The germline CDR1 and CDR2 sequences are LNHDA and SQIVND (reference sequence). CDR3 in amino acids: CASSMQSGTDTQYF. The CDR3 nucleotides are TGTGCCAGTAGTATGCAGAGCGGTACAGATACGCAGTATTTT.

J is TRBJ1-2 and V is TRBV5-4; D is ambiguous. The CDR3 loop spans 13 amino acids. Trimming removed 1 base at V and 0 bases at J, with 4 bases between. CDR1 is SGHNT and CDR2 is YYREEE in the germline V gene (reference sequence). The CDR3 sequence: CASSLLSNYGYTF. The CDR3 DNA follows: TGTGCCAGCAGCTTGCTGTCTAACTATGGCTACACCTTC. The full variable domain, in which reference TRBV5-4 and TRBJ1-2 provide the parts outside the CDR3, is ETGVTQSPTHLIKTRGQQVTLRCSSQSGHNTVSWYQQALGQGPQFIFQYYREEENGRGNFPPRFSGLQFPNYSSELNVNALELDDSALYLCASSLLSNYGYTFGSGTRLTVV.

CDR3 nucleotide sequence: TGTGCCAGCAGTTACTCTGGGGTTGGGACTGAAGCTTTCTTT. Translation gives CASSYSGVGTEAFF. This chain uses TRBV6-5 with TRBJ1-1; D remains ambiguous. Germline lookup yields CDR1 MNHEY and CDR2 SVGAGI. V lost 0 bases, J lost 5 bases, and 10 bases lay in between. The CDR3 is made up of 14 amino acids.

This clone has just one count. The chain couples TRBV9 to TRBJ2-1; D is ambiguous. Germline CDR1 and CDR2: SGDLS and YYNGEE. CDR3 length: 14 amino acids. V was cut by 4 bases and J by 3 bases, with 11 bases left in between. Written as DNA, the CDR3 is TGTGCCAGCAGCCCCCACGGCGACTACAATGAGCAGTTCTTC. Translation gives CASSPHGDYNEQFF. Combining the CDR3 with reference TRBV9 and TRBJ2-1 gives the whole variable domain DSGVTQTPKHLITATGQRVTLRCSPRSGDLSVYWYQQSLDQGLQFLIQYYNGEERAKGNILERFSAQQFPDLHSELNLSSLELGDSALYFCASSPHGDYNEQFFGPGTRLTVL.

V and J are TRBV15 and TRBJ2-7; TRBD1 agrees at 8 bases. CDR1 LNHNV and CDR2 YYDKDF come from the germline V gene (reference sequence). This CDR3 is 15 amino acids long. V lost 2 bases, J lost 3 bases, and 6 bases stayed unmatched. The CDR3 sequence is CATSRTGDRSYEQYF. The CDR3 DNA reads TGTGCCACCAGCAGAACTGGGGACAGGAGCTACGAGCAGTACTTC.

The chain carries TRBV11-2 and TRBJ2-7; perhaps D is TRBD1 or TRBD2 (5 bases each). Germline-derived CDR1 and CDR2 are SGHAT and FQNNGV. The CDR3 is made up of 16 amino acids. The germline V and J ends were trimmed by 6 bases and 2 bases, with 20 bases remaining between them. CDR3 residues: CASRLSGTSIAYEQYF. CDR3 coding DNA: TGTGCCAGCAGACTCTCCGGGACCTCGATAGCCTACGAGCAGTACTTC.

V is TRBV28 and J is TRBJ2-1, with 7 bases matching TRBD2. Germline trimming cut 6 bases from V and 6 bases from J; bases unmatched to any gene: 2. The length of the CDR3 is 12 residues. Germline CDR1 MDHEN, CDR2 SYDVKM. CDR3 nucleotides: TGTGCCAGCAGAACTAGCGTCAATGAGCAGTTCTTC. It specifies CASRTSVNEQFF.

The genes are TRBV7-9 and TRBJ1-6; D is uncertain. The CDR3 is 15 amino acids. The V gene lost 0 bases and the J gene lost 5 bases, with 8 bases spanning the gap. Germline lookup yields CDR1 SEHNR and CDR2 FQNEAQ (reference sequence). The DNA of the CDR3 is TGTGCCAGCAGCTTAGCTCGGCAGGATAATTCACCCCTCCACTTT. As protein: CASSLARQDNSPLHF.

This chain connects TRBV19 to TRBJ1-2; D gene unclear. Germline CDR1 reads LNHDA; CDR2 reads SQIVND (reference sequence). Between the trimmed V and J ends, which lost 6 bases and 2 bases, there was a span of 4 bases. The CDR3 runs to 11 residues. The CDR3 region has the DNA TGTGCCAGTAGACAAAACTATGGCTACACCTTC. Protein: CASRQNYGYTF.

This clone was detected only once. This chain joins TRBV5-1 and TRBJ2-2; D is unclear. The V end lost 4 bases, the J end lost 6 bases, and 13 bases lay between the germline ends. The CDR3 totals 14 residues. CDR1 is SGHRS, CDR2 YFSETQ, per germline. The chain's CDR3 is CASSRNKGAGELFF. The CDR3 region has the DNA TGCGCCAGCAGCAGAAATAAGGGCGCCGGGGAGCTGTTTTTT. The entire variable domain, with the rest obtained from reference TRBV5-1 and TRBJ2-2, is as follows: KAGVTQTPRYLIKTRGQQVTLSCSPISGHRSVSWYQQTPGQGLQFLFEYFSETQRNKGNFPGRFSGRQFSNSRSEMNVSTLELGDSALYLCASSRNKGAGELFFGEGSRLTVL.

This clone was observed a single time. CDR3 region: CASSQVGWEAFF. DNA for the CDR3: TGCGCCAGCAGCCAAGTGGGATGGGAAGCTTTCTTT. V usage is TRBV4-1 and J usage is TRBJ1-1; D call uncertain. Between the trimmed V and J ends, which lost 1 base and 8 bases, there was a span of 8 bases. CDR1 is MGHRA, CDR2 YSYEKL, per germline. CDR3 size: 12 residues.

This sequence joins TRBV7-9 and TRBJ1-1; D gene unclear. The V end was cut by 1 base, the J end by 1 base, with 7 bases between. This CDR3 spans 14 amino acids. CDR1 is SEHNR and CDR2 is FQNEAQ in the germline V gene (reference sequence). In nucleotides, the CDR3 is TGTGCCAGCAGCTTAGGGGTCGGGAACACTGAAGCTTTCTTT. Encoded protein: CASSLGVGNTEAFF.

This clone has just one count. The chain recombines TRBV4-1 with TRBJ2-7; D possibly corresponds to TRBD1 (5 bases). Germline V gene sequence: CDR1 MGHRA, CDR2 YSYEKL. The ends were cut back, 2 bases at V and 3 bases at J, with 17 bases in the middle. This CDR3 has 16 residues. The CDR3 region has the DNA TGCGCCAGCAGCCAACGACATGTGGCCAGGGACTACGAGCAGTACTTC. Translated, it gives CASSQRHVARDYEQYF.

CDR3 DNA sequence: TGCGCCAGCAGCCCCGGGACTAGCGGGACCACAGATACGCAGTATTTT. It specifies CASSPGTSGTTDTQYF. The V call is TRBV5-1, the J call TRBJ2-3, with TRBD2 matching over 13 bases. The CDR3 extends over 16 amino acids. Germline V CDR1 and CDR2: SGHRS, YFSETQ. V trimming: 4 bases; J trimming: 2 bases; junction bases outside the gene matches: 4.

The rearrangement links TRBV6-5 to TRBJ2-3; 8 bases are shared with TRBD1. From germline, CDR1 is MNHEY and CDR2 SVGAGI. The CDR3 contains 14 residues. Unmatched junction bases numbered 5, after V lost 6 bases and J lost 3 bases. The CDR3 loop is CASRDRENTDTQYF. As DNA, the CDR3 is TGTGCCAGCAGGGACAGGGAGAATACAGATACGCAGTATTTT.

The CDR3 coding sequence is TGTGCCAGCAGCTTACTCGGGGATACGCAGTATTTT. Translating gives CASSLLGDTQYF. The chain combines TRBV13 with TRBJ2-3; D ambiguous. CDR3 length equals 12 residues. The germline V gene encodes CDR1 PRHDT and CDR2 FYEKMQ (reference sequence). V lost 2 bases and J lost 6, with 6 bases in between.

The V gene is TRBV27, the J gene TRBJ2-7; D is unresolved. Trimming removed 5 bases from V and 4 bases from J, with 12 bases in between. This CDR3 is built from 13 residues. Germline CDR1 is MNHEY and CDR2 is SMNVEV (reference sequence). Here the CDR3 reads CASSPDTLYEQYF. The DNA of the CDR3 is TGTGCCAGCAGTCCCGACACCTTGTACGAGCAGTACTTC.

In DNA, the CDR3 is TGTGCCAGCACCCCGAAGACAGCCGCCAATGAGCAGTTCTTC. This codes for CASTPKTAANEQFF. The rearrangement joins TRBV6-1 to TRBJ2-1; maybe TRBD1 (5 bases). Trimming left V 7 bases short and J 6 bases short, with 16 bases between. Looked up from germline, CDR1 is MNHNS and CDR2 is SASEGT. The CDR3 consists of 14 residues.

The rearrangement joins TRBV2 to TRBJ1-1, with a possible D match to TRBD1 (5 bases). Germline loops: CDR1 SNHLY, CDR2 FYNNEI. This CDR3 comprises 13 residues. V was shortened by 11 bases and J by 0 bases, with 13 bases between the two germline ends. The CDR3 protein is CARREQVNTEAFF. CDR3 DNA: TGTGCCCGACGAGAACAGGTGAACACTGAAGCTTTCTTT.

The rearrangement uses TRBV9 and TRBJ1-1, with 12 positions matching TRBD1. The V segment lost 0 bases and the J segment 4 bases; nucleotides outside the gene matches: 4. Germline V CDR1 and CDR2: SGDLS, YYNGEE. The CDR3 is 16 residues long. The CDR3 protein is CASSVGGQGAGTEAFF. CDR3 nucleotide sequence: TGTGCCAGCAGCGTAGGGGGACAGGGGGCAGGCACTGAAGCTTTCTTT.

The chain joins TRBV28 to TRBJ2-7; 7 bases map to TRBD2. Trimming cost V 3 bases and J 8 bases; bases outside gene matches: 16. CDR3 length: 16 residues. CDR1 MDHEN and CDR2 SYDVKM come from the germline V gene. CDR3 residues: CASSLITGGETLQQYF. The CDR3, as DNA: TGTGCCAGCAGTTTGATTACGGGAGGAGAGACCTTGCAGCAGTACTTC.

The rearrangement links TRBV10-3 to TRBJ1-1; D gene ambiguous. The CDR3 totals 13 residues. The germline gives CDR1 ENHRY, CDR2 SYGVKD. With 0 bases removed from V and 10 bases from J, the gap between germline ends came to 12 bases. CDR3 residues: CAISESAPGRAFF. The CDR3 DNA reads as TGTGCCATCAGTGAGTCGGCTCCCGGGAGAGCTTTCTTT.

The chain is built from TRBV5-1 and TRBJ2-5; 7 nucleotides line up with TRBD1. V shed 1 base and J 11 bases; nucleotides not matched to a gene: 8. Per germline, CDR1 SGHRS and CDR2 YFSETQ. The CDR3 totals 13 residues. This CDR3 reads CASSLSPQGEQYF. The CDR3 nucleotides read TGCGCCAGCAGCTTGAGTCCCCAGGGGGAGCAGTACTTC.